Listed below are T cell receptor beta chains from one sample, sequenced in a study of graft-versus-host responses after intestinal transplantation. Here immunoSEQ multiplex PCR was the method, and the copy in TCRdb shows in-frame clones only, minus some. Of 13,000 or so clones in the sample, over 30% were seen once. This sample comprised alloreactive CD4+ T cells from a mixed lymphocyte reaction culture, obtained before intestinal transplant. These receptors were collected from a human patient who received an intestinal transplant. The CDR3 runs from the conserved cysteine through the conserved F or W. Fields, in order: J gene, clone size, D gene, V gene, CDR3 DNA, CDR3 protein. D genes are given only for firm matches. Where a row states a size, it is once, few, many or the class of an expanded clone; other rows omit it.

j_call: TRBJ2-7; clone_size: once; d_call: TRBD1; v_call: TRBV19; cdr3_nt: TGTGCCAGTAGTAACCGGGACAGGGGTTATATCCACGAGCAGTACTTC; cdr3_aa: CASSNRDRGYIHEQYF
j_call: TRBJ2-7; clone_size: few; d_call: TRBD2; v_call: TRBV30; cdr3_nt: TGTGCCTGGAGTGGCGGGGGTTACGAGCAGTACTTC; cdr3_aa: CAWSGGGYEQYF
j_call: TRBJ2-7; clone_size: few; d_call: TRBD1; v_call: TRBV7-8; cdr3_nt: TGTGCCAGCAGCTCGTTTACCGGGACAGGGAATTACGAGCAGTACTTC; cdr3_aa: CASSSFTGTGNYEQYF
j_call: TRBJ2-7; clone_size: -; d_call: TRBD1; v_call: TRBV6-1; cdr3_nt: TGTGCCAGCAGACCCGACAGGGTCGGCGAGCAGTACTTC; cdr3_aa: CASRPDRVGEQYF
j_call: TRBJ1-1; clone_size: few; d_call: TRBD1; v_call: TRBV18; cdr3_nt: TGTGCCAGCTCACCATCGGGACAGGGTGCTTTCTTT; cdr3_aa: CASSPSGQGAFF
j_call: TRBJ1-2; clone_size: -; d_call: -; v_call: TRBV11-2; cdr3_nt: TGTGCCAGCAGCTTACTTCTCCAGGGTAACTATGGCTACACCTTC; cdr3_aa: CASSLLLQGNYGYTF
j_call: TRBJ2-2; clone_size: -; d_call: -; v_call: TRBV19; cdr3_nt: TGTGCCAGTAGTATGACTTTAGGGGCAGGGAACACCGGGGAGCTGTTTTTT; cdr3_aa: CASSMTLGAGNTGELFF
j_call: TRBJ2-2; clone_size: once; d_call: TRBD1; v_call: TRBV7-9; cdr3_nt: TGTGCCAGCAGCTTATGGTCGGGACAGGGTGGCACCGGGGAGCTGTTTTTT; cdr3_aa: CASSLWSGQGGTGELFF
j_call: TRBJ2-6; clone_size: -; d_call: TRBD2; v_call: TRBV2; cdr3_nt: TGTGCCAGCAGTGAGATTAGCGGGGGACTCTCTGGGGCCAACGTCCTGACTTTC; cdr3_aa: CASSEISGGLSGANVLTF
j_call: TRBJ2-7; clone_size: -; d_call: TRBD1; v_call: TRBV10-3; cdr3_nt: TGTGCCATCAGTGAGGCACCGGGACAGTCCTACGAGCAGTACTTC; cdr3_aa: CAISEAPGQSYEQYF
j_call: TRBJ2-7; clone_size: few; d_call: TRBD1; v_call: TRBV6-6; cdr3_nt: TGTGCCAGCAGCACAGGGGCAGGGCCCTACGAGCAGTACTTC; cdr3_aa: CASSTGAGPYEQYF
j_call: TRBJ2-7; clone_size: -; d_call: TRBD1; v_call: TRBV18; cdr3_nt: TGTGCCAGCTCACCGCAGACCGGGACAGGGATCTACGAGCAGTACTTC; cdr3_aa: CASSPQTGTGIYEQYF
j_call: TRBJ2-1; clone_size: few; d_call: -; v_call: TRBV2; cdr3_nt: TGTGCCAGCAGTGCAATTAGAGGACAGCTAAGCGGGGCCCCCTACAATGAGCAGTTCTTC; cdr3_aa: CASSAIRGQLSGAPYNEQFF
j_call: TRBJ2-5; clone_size: -; d_call: -; v_call: TRBV21-1; cdr3_nt: TGTGCCAGTATAGAGGACCAAGAGACCCAGTACTTC; cdr3_aa: CASIEDQETQYF
j_call: TRBJ1-2; clone_size: -; d_call: TRBD1; v_call: TRBV19; cdr3_nt: TGTGCCGGTAGTATAGTTCAGGGGGCCTTCCTCCAAGGCTACACCTTC; cdr3_aa: CAGSIVQGAFLQGYTF
j_call: TRBJ2-7; clone_size: -; d_call: -; v_call: TRBV7-8; cdr3_nt: TGTGCCAGCAGCTTAGTCGGGACACCACTCTCCTACGAGCAGTACTTC; cdr3_aa: CASSLVGTPLSYEQYF
j_call: TRBJ1-1; clone_size: few; d_call: TRBD1; v_call: TRBV7-6; cdr3_nt: TGTGCCAGCAGCCTAAAACAGGGGAATGAAGCTTTCTTT; cdr3_aa: CASSLKQGNEAFF
j_call: TRBJ2-7; clone_size: few; d_call: -; v_call: TRBV7-2; cdr3_nt: TGTGCCAGCAGGCCTGGTGGAGCCAGCTACGAGCAGTACTTC; cdr3_aa: CASRPGGASYEQYF
j_call: TRBJ2-3; clone_size: -; d_call: -; v_call: TRBV9; cdr3_nt: TGTGCCAGCAGCGCCAACAGGGCTGGAGATACGCAGTATTTT; cdr3_aa: CASSANRAGDTQYF
j_call: TRBJ1-6; clone_size: few; d_call: -; v_call: TRBV6-6; cdr3_nt: TGTGCCAGCAGTACCACAGGGTTAATAGGTTCACCCCTCCACTTT; cdr3_aa: CASSTTGLIGSPLHF
j_call: TRBJ1-1; clone_size: -; d_call: -; v_call: TRBV7-2; cdr3_nt: TGTGCCAGCAGCTCCACAGGGCTCACTGAAGCTTTCTTT; cdr3_aa: CASSSTGLTEAFF
j_call: TRBJ2-7; clone_size: few; d_call: TRBD1; v_call: TRBV25-1; cdr3_nt: TGTGCCAGCAGCCAGGCCGGACAGGGCTACGAGCAGTACTTC; cdr3_aa: CASSQAGQGYEQYF
j_call: TRBJ1-5; clone_size: few; d_call: -; v_call: TRBV6-5; cdr3_nt: TGTGCCAGCAGTTCGACAGACCTTTTGCCCCAGCATTTT; cdr3_aa: CASSSTDLLPQHF
j_call: TRBJ1-2; clone_size: -; d_call: -; v_call: TRBV6-6; cdr3_nt: TGTGCCAGCAGTTACTCGCGGGGTTTGGCGGTTTTC; cdr3_aa: CASSYSRGLAVF
j_call: TRBJ1-6; clone_size: few; d_call: -; v_call: TRBV20-1; cdr3_nt: TGCAGTGCTAGAGGTCCCACCCTCCACTTT; cdr3_aa: CSARGPTLHF
j_call: TRBJ1-1; clone_size: once; d_call: -; v_call: TRBV5-6; cdr3_nt: TGTGCCAGCAGCCCCAGGGGCCTGAACACTGAAGCTTTCTTT; cdr3_aa: CASSPRGLNTEAFF
j_call: TRBJ1-2; clone_size: few; d_call: TRBD1; v_call: TRBV5-5; cdr3_nt: TGTGCCAGCAGCTTGGCCCTCCTGACAGGGACCTATGGCTACACCTTC; cdr3_aa: CASSLALLTGTYGYTF
j_call: TRBJ1-5; clone_size: -; d_call: TRBD1; v_call: TRBV29-1; cdr3_nt: TGCAGCGTTGCGACAGGGTTTGATCAGCCCCAGCATTTT; cdr3_aa: CSVATGFDQPQHF